This TCR beta chain was sequenced during a study of blood T cell repertoires in COVID-19. At the level of the study: Acute and convalescent COVID-19 samples came from the United States, Italy and Spain. From T cells, B-cell-depleted T cells, or PBMCs came the material, which was cDNA or gDNA.

This CDR3 region has 15 residues. V shed 1 base and J shed 4 bases, with 13 bases lying between them. Per the germline V gene, CDR1 is MNHEY and CDR2 is SVGAGI. In the original analysis: Amplified reference gene primers provided the basis for estimating nucleated cell counts. Profiling relied on immunoSEQ multiplex PCR, and the TCRdb table lists in-frame clones only, not all of them. V, J and clone size reflect that table, while D and trimming were determined from the DNA. The profile shows 100,000 to 150,000 clones, approximately 90% of them singletons. The specimen sequenced was peripheral blood. This chain joins TRBV6-5 and TRBJ2-5; D possibly corresponds to TRBD1 (6 bases). This clonotype was sampled from a man aged 50-59 years with active or convalescent COVID-19. The CDR3 coding sequence is TGTGCCAGCAGTTACTATGGGGGCCGTGGAGAGACCCAGTACTTC. It specifies CASSYYGGRGETQYF.